This is a list of T cell receptor beta chains from one sample in a study of cytomegalovirus exposure and HLA in healthy donors. Clones were sequenced by immunoSEQ multiplex PCR, and TCRdb holds only the in-frame ones, with some missing. The sample yields 250,000 to 350,000 clones, approximately 90% seen once. The sample was PBMCs. The origin of the receptors is a woman between 18 and 30 years old in good health and CMV-seronegative. Both conserved end residues are part of each CDR3. D genes are given only for firm matches. The size of a clone is reported for some rows only, either as once, few or many, or as a class for expanded clones.

TRBJ2-1 | TRBD2 | TRBV4-1 | NA | CASSHIAGGLLNEQFF | TGCGCCAGCAGCCACATAGCGGGGGGCCTCCTCAATGAGCAGTTCTTC
TRBJ2-7 | NA | TRBV9 | NA | CASSVRAGSYEQYF | TGTGCCAGCAGCGTACGGGCAGGGTCCTACGAGCAGTACTTC
TRBJ2-5 | NA | TRBV6-5 | NA | CASSPSGGGQETQYF | TGTGCCAGCAGCCCCTCAGGGGGAGGTCAAGAGACCCAGTACTTC
TRBJ1-6 | NA | TRBV7-8 | once | CASSPGRASSLNSPLHF | TGTGCCAGCAGCCCCGGGAGGGCCTCGAGCCTTAATTCACCCCTCCACTTT
TRBJ2-5 | TRBD2 | TRBV5-6 | NA | CASSIGLAGGQGTQYF | TGTGCCAGCAGCATTGGACTAGCGGGGGGTCAAGGGACCCAGTACTTC
TRBJ2-3 | TRBD2 | TRBV5-5 | NA | CASSPRLAGGQDTQYF | TGTGCCAGCAGCCCCCGACTAGCGGGGGGACAAGATACGCAGTATTTT
TRBJ2-7 | TRBD1 | TRBV5-5 | NA | CASSTERTGVSYEQYF | TGTGCCAGCAGCACGGAGCGGACAGGGGTCTCCTACGAGCAGTACTTC
TRBJ2-7 | NA | TRBV28 | once | CAIEGAGVWEQYF | TGTGCAATCGAAGGGGCAGGGGTATGGGAGCAGTACTTC
TRBJ1-4 | TRBD1 | TRBV5-1 | NA | CASRGSGGYEKLFF | TGCGCCAGCAGGGGGTCAGGGGGCTATGAAAAACTGTTTTTT
TRBJ2-7 | NA | TRBV5-1 | NA | CASSLSTGSTYEQYF | TGCGCCAGCAGCTTGTCGACAGGCTCTACCTACGAGCAGTACTTC
TRBJ2-7 | NA | TRBV25-1 | NA | CASGTGNYEQYF | TGTGCCAGCGGAACAGGGAACTACGAGCAGTACTTC
TRBJ1-1 | NA | TRBV5-1 | NA | CASSLGLGGLNTEAFF | TGCGCCAGCAGCTTGGGGTTGGGGGGATTGAACACTGAAGCTTTCTTT
TRBJ2-1 | NA | TRBV30 | once | CACLLTNEQFF | TGTGCCTGCCTCCTAACCAATGAGCAGTTCTTC
TRBJ1-1 | NA | TRBV7-3 | NA | CASSADSNTEAFF | TGTGCCAGCAGCGCCGACAGCAACACTGAAGCTTTCTTT
TRBJ1-1 | TRBD1 | TRBV6-9 | NA | CASRFGDSPGVEAFF | TGTGCCAGTAGATTCGGGGACAGCCCAGGGGTTGAAGCTTTCTTT
TRBJ1-2 | TRBD1 | TRBV19 | NA | CASSTEKTGINYGYTF | TGTGCCAGTAGTACAGAAAAGACAGGGATAAACTATGGCTACACCTTC
TRBJ1-4 | NA | TRBV4-2 | NA | CASSQPQPQGNEKLFF | TGTGCCAGCAGCCAACCGCAACCGCAGGGCAACGAAAAACTGTTTTTT
TRBJ1-1 | TRBD1 | TRBV19 | NA | CASNHRGRGPLGTEAFF | TGTGCCAGTAATCACAGGGGGCGCGGTCCCTTGGGCACTGAAGCTTTCTTT
TRBJ2-7 | NA | TRBV5-1 | NA | CASSLVQGLGEQYF | TGCGCCAGCAGCTTGGTTCAGGGGTTGGGCGAGCAGTACTTC
TRBJ1-1 | NA | TRBV6-6 | NA | CASSSTGQNTEAFF | TGTGCCAGCAGTTCGACAGGCCAGAACACTGAAGCTTTCTTT
TRBJ2-7 | NA | TRBV29-1 | NA | CSVVYRDSYEQYF | TGCAGCGTTGTATACAGGGACTCCTACGAGCAGTACTTC
TRBJ2-7 | NA | TRBV7-9 | NA | CASSLALTSFSEQYF | TGTGCCAGCAGCTTAGCATTGACTAGTTTTTCCGAGCAGTACTTC
TRBJ2-3 | TRBD1 | TRBV19 | NA | CASRAPGGPSTDTQYF | TGTGCCAGTAGAGCCCCAGGGGGCCCTAGCACAGATACGCAGTATTTT
TRBJ1-2 | NA | TRBV4-1 | NA | CASSQDPGLRRHGYTF | TGCGCCAGCAGCCAAGACCCGGGACTCCGCCGCCATGGCTACACCTTC